What follows are 32 T cell receptor beta chains derived from one specimen sequenced in a study of blood T cell repertoires in COVID-19. Clones were read by immunoSEQ multiplex PCR, and TCRdb kept only the in-frame ones, dropping some. The sample holds about 45,000 clones, 80% to 90% seen once. Input material: peripheral blood. The receptors originated from a human donor in a cohort sampled during active COVID-19.

The chain links TRBV3-1 (or the pseudogene TRBV3-2) to TRBJ1-1; 11 nucleotides match TRBD1. Looked up from germline, CDR1 is LGHDT and CDR2 is YNNKEL (reference sequence). The CDR3 consists of 13 residues. V was pared by 1 base and J by 11 bases, with 3 bases of the junction left unmatched. CDR3 loop: CASSQGTGGVAFF. The CDR3 bases are TGTGCCAGCAGCCAAGGGACAGGGGGCGTTGCTTTCTTT.

This chain connects TRBV11-1 to TRBJ1-1; possible D gene TRBD1, 6 bases. Trimming left V 6 bases short and J 4 bases short, with 15 bases between. In germline, CDR1 is SGHAT, CDR2 FQDESV (reference sequence). This CDR3 spans 14 amino acids. CDR3 protein: CASSFSGVGTEAFF. CDR3 in DNA: TGTGCCAGCAGTTTTTCAGGGGTTGGCACTGAAGCTTTCTTT.

The chain employs TRBV4-1 and TRBJ2-4; TRBD2 aligns across 10 bases. The CDR3 spans 20 residues. From germline, CDR1 is MGHRA and CDR2 YSYEKL. V lost 3 bases to trimming and J lost 1 base; unmatched junction nucleotides: 15. CDR3 amino acids: CASSHIGLAGAPRAKNIQYF. CDR3 DNA: TGCGCCAGCAGCCACATCGGGCTAGCGGGGGCCCCAAGGGCCAAAAACATTCAGTACTTC.

This clone was recorded once. The chain joins TRBV5-1 to TRBJ1-2, with 7 bases lining up with TRBD1. The CDR3 consists of 13 residues. From germline, CDR1 is SGHRS and CDR2 YFSETQ. The V and J ends lost 1 base and 8 bases, in that order; junction bases with no gene match: 5. The CDR3 reads CASSLTGAEGYTF. CDR3 nucleotides: TGCGCCAGCAGCTTGACAGGGGCCGAGGGCTACACCTTC. Full variable domain (outside the CDR3, taken from reference TRBV5-1 and TRBJ1-2): KAGVTQTPRYLIKTRGQQVTLSCSPISGHRSVSWYQQTPGQGLQFLFEYFSETQRNKGNFPGRFSGRQFSNSRSEMNVSTLELGDSALYLCASSLTGAEGYTFGSGTRLTVV.

This clone was detected a few times. The chain combines TRBV7-9 with TRBJ2-7; no reliable D call. This CDR3 has 13 residues. The V and J ends lost 0 bases and 4 bases respectively, with 7 bases between them. Germline V gene data show CDR1 as SEHNR and CDR2 as FQNEAQ (reference sequence). CDR3 nucleotides: TGTGCCAGCAGCTTAGCGCTGAGTTACGAGCAGTACTTC. This translates into CASSLALSYEQYF.

V usage is TRBV7-9 and J usage is TRBJ1-4, with D maybe TRBD1 (6 bases). This CDR3 has 15 residues. The germline V gene has CDR1 SEHNR and CDR2 FQNEAQ (reference sequence). The V end was cut by 5 bases, the J end by 3 bases, with 13 bases between. CDR3 loop: CASSVTGRSNEKLFF. The CDR3 bases are TGTGCCAGCAGCGTCACAGGGCGGTCTAATGAAAAACTGTTTTTT.

The chain links TRBV5-4 to TRBJ2-3; D perhaps matches TRBD2 (6 bases). Germline assignment: CDR1 SGHNT and CDR2 YYREEE (reference sequence). CDR3 length: 18 amino acids. V gave up 4 bases and J gave up 0 bases, with 21 bases separating them. The CDR3 reads CASSLRGLAATSTDTQYF. The CDR3 region has the DNA TGTGCCAGCAGCCTGAGGGGCTTAGCGGCCACTAGCACAGATACGCAGTATTTT.

This rearrangement joins TRBV2 to TRBJ2-7; tentatively, D is TRBD1 (5 bases). The CDR3 is made up of 15 amino acids. Germline V CDR1 and CDR2: SNHLY, FYNNEI. Trimming stripped 2 bases from V and 5 bases from J, with 16 bases between. The CDR3 region is CASSEPVSQDDEQYF. Written as DNA, the CDR3 is TGTGCCAGCAGTGAACCAGTTTCACAGGACGACGAGCAGTACTTC.

V is TRBV7-6 and J is TRBJ2-1; 7 nucleotides align to TRBD2. Germline loops: CDR1 SGHVS, CDR2 FNYEAQ. The CDR3 extends over 15 amino acids. V lost 3 bases, J lost 7 bases, and 9 bases stayed unmatched. The CDR3 protein is CASSLQAGVSNEQFF. The CDR3 bases are TGTGCCAGCAGCTTGCAGGCGGGGGTATCGAATGAGCAGTTCTTC.

V and J are TRBV9 and TRBJ2-1; a weak D match, TRBD1 (6 bases). Per the germline V gene, CDR1 is SGDLS and CDR2 is YYNGEE. The V gene lost 2 bases and the J gene lost 0 bases, with 9 bases spanning the gap. The CDR3 loop spans 15 amino acids. The CDR3 is CASSVTGSSYNEQFF. CDR3 DNA sequence: TGTGCCAGCAGCGTTACAGGGAGCTCCTACAATGAGCAGTTCTTC.

J is TRBJ2-7 and V is TRBV19; 7 bases fit TRBD1. The germline V gene has CDR1 LNHDA and CDR2 SQIVND (reference sequence). The CDR3 runs 13 residues. V dropped 7 bases and J dropped 2; count of bases not matched to a gene: 5. This CDR3 is CASNRGLPYEQYF. In DNA, the CDR3 is TGTGCCAGTAACAGGGGTCTCCCCTACGAGCAGTACTTC.

The V and J genes are TRBV27 and TRBJ2-7, with 7 bases matching TRBD1. The V segment lost 2 bases and the J segment 4 bases; nucleotides outside the gene matches: 5. Germline assignment: CDR1 MNHEY and CDR2 SMNVEV (reference sequence). This CDR3 has 14 residues. The DNA of the CDR3 is TGTGCCAGCAGTTTAAGTGAGGGGGCATACGAGCAGTACTTC. Its translation: CASSLSEGAYEQYF.

The chain uses TRBV18 and TRBJ1-4; 7 bases are shared with TRBD1. The germline gives CDR1 KGHSH, CDR2 LQKENI. The V gene end was trimmed by 3 bases and the J gene end by 6 bases; junction bases not matched to a gene: 4. CDR3 size: 14 residues. Written as DNA, the CDR3 is TGTGCCAGCTCACCTGGGACAGAGGATGAAAAACTGTTTTTT. Translation gives CASSPGTEDEKLFF.

V and J are TRBV7-8 and TRBJ1-5, with D maybe TRBD1 (5 bases). V was cut by 3 bases and J by 6 bases, with 15 bases left in between. The CDR3 is 15 residues long. The germline V gene encodes CDR1 SGHVS and CDR2 FQNEAQ. The DNA of the CDR3 is TGTGCCAGCAGCTTGGGGCGTTGGGCGGCTCAGCCCCAGCATTTT. This encodes CASSLGRWAAQPQHF.

V and J are TRBV5-4 and TRBJ2-7, with TRBD2 as a possible D gene (5 bases). The V and J ends lost 7 bases and 0 bases respectively, with 11 bases between them. The CDR3 covers 13 residues. Germline V gene sequence: CDR1 SGHNT, CDR2 YYREEE (reference sequence). CDR3: CASSEGPSYEQYF. The CDR3 nucleotides read TGTGCCAGCTCTGAGGGCCCCTCCTACGAGCAGTACTTC.

The chain employs TRBV6-6 and TRBJ1-2, with D perhaps TRBD1 (6 bases). Trimming shortened V by 6 bases and J by 2 bases, and 19 bases separated the two germline ends. Germline assignment: CDR1 MNHNY and CDR2 SVGAGI (reference sequence). The CDR3 extends over 16 amino acids. As DNA, the CDR3 is TGTGCCAGCAGCCGGGACATTTTTTCGTCGAACTATGGCTACACCTTC. This codes for CASSRDIFSSNYGYTF.

The chain couples TRBV19 to TRBJ1-1; 8 nucleotides align to TRBD1. The CDR3 runs 13 residues. The V and J ends lost 6 bases and 7 bases, in that order; junction bases with no gene match: 7. Germline V gene data show CDR1 as LNHDA and CDR2 as SQIVND (reference sequence). In DNA form, the CDR3 reads TGTGCCAGTAGGGGACAGGCCGAATATGAAGCTTTCTTT. Translated: CASRGQAEYEAFF.

V gene TRBV6-1 combines with J gene TRBJ1-4; possibly TRBD1 for D (5 bases). The CDR3 spans 19 residues. V gave up 1 base and J gave up 3 bases, with 21 bases separating them. Germline V gene sequence: CDR1 MNHNS, CDR2 SASEGT. The CDR3 loop is CASSEESGRGGRANEKLFF. Here the CDR3 DNA reads TGTGCCAGCAGTGAAGAGAGCGGGAGGGGAGGGAGAGCTAATGAAAAACTGTTTTTT.

The chain uses TRBV7-2 and TRBJ2-2, with D perhaps matching TRBD2 (6 bases). The CDR3 totals 15 residues. CDR1 SGHTA and CDR2 FQGNSA come from the germline V gene. The germline V and J ends were trimmed by 1 base and 5 bases, with 11 bases remaining between them. CDR3 loop: CASSLGLEFTGELFF. CDR3 nucleotides: TGTGCCAGCAGCTTAGGACTAGAATTTACCGGGGAGCTGTTTTTT.

In DNA form, the CDR3 reads TGTGCCAGCTACGGACAGGGTATACGAGGCTACACCTTC. As protein: CASYGQGIRGYTF. The chain employs TRBV13 and TRBJ1-2; the match to TRBD1 covers 8 bases. The CDR3 has 13 amino acids. The germline V gene has CDR1 PRHDT and CDR2 FYEKMQ (reference sequence). J lost 8 bases, V lost 8 bases, and 10 bases had no gene match.

This chain connects TRBV5-6 to TRBJ2-7; TRBD2 matches 7 bases. Germline loops: CDR1 SGHDT, CDR2 YYEEEE. V lost 0 bases to trimming and J lost 5 bases; unmatched junction nucleotides: 8. This CDR3 contains 15 residues. The CDR3 is CASSLAPRSGDEQYF. The CDR3, as DNA: TGTGCCAGCAGCTTGGCCCCCAGAAGCGGGGACGAGCAGTACTTC.

The J gene is TRBJ1-6, the V gene TRBV9; 8 bases map to TRBD1. J gave up 7 bases and V 0 bases, and 6 bases lay outside the gene matches. The CDR3 loop spans 16 amino acids. Germline V gives CDR1 SGDLS, CDR2 YYNGEE. DNA of the CDR3: TGTGCCAGCAGCGTAGCGACAGGGGCTGGAAATTCACCCCTCCACTTT. Its protein is CASSVATGAGNSPLHF.

This rearrangement joins TRBV6-2 or TRBV6-3 to TRBJ1-2; D might be TRBD1 (5 bases). The CDR3 sequence is 13 residues long. Germline V gene lookup returns CDR1 MNHEY and CDR2 SVGEGT. V was clipped by 2 bases and J by 4 bases, with 8 bases between them. DNA of the CDR3: TGTGCCAGCAGTTACGGTGACAGCTATGGCTACACCTTC. It is translated as CASSYGDSYGYTF.

DNA for the CDR3: TGTGCCAGCAGTTTATCCCCCCTCGGGCAGGGAAATTTGAACGAGCAGTACTTC. Protein sequence: CASSLSPLGQGNLNEQYF. The V and J genes are TRBV28 and TRBJ2-7, with a weak D call TRBD1 (5 bases). Germline CDR1 reads MDHEN; CDR2 reads SYDVKM. The CDR3 has 18 residues. V was trimmed by 1 base and J by 5 bases, leaving 24 bases between them.

CDR3 amino acids: CASSETSTDTQYF. DNA of the CDR3: TGCGCCAGCAGTGAAACTAGCACAGATACGCAGTATTTT. The rearrangement uses TRBV10-2 and TRBJ2-3, with D unresolved. V lost 3 bases to trimming and J lost 0 bases, with 4 bases between them. The CDR3 contains 13 residues. Germline values: CDR1 WSHSY, CDR2 SAAADI.

The V call is TRBV7-8, the J call TRBJ1-4; 10 nucleotides match TRBD1. This CDR3 has 18 amino acids. The germline V gene has CDR1 SGHVS and CDR2 FQNEAQ. With 1 base clipped from V and 5 bases from J, the junction kept 10 bases outside the gene matches. CDR3 sequence reads: CASSLGDRGIGINEKLFF. The CDR3 DNA is TGTGCCAGCAGCTTAGGGGACAGGGGAATCGGTATCAATGAAAAACTGTTTTTT.

The rearrangement links TRBV24-1 to TRBJ1-2; D remains ambiguous. Germline lookup yields CDR1 KGHDR and CDR2 SFDVKD. Trimming left V 4 bases short and J 4 bases short, with 9 bases between. The CDR3 spans 13 residues. The CDR3: CATSDPLPYGYTF. As DNA, the CDR3 is TGTGCCACCAGTGACCCCCTCCCCTATGGCTACACCTTC.

Written as DNA, the CDR3 is TGCGCCAGCAGCTCAGCCGGGACAAGTGATTCACCCCTCCACTTT. Its translation: CASSSAGTSDSPLHF. The chain combines TRBV5-1 with TRBJ1-6, with a weak D call TRBD1 (6 bases). Looked up from germline, CDR1 is SGHRS and CDR2 is YFSETQ. The CDR3 sequence is 15 residues long. V lost 3 bases to trimming and J lost 8 bases, with 15 bases between them.

The chain employs TRBV28 and TRBJ2-7, with 8 bases lining up with TRBD2. The CDR3 sequence is 13 residues long. Germline CDR1 and CDR2: MDHEN and SYDVKM. V was pared by 7 bases and J by 4 bases, with 6 bases of the junction left unmatched. The CDR3 DNA is TGTGCCAGCATACTCGGGGGGGGTTACGAGCAGTACTTC. Protein: CASILGGGYEQYF.

This clone was recorded only once. This chain joins TRBV23-1 and TRBJ1-6; no firm D call. TRBV23-1 is reported as an ORF; its role is uncertain. The V gene lost 4 bases and the J gene lost 9 bases, with 16 bases spanning the gap. The CDR3 is 15 amino acids. DNA of the CDR3: TGCGCCAGCAGTCCCGCGGGCACCCTAAGTTCACCCCTCCACTTT. It yields the protein CASSPAGTLSSPLHF.

The CDR3 DNA is TGTGCCAGTAGTATTCTAGGGAGTCAGCCCCAGCATTTT. Protein: CASSILGSQPQHF. This rearrangement joins TRBV19 to TRBJ1-5, with D unclear. Looked up from germline, CDR1 is LNHDA and CDR2 is SQIVND (reference sequence). The CDR3 extends over 13 amino acids. V was trimmed by 3 bases and J by 6 bases, leaving 9 bases between them.

V usage is TRBV10-3 and J usage is TRBJ1-1, with D maybe TRBD1 (6 bases). V was cut by 8 bases and J by 0 bases, with 10 bases left in between. The CDR3 totals 13 residues. Germline CDR1 ENHRY, CDR2 SYGVKD. CDR3 sequence (DNA): TGTGCCATCGGAAAGGGGGTGAACACTGAAGCTTTCTTT. Amino acid sequence: CAIGKGVNTEAFF.